Following are 29 T cell receptor beta chains from one sample sequenced in a study of T cell responses to AZD1222 COVID-19 vaccine. The assay was immunoSEQ multiplex PCR, and TCRdb's table has in-frame clones only and misses some. The top ten hold around 10% of the sample, which has over 70,000 clones, about 90% seen once. Here the sequenced sample was peripheral blood, taken on day 0 of MenACWY control vaccination. The receptor set was obtained from an adult in good health.

The genes are TRBV6-4 and TRBJ1-4; D not resolved. V lost 1 base and J lost 0, with 6 bases in between. CDR3 length: 15 residues. Looked up from germline, CDR1 is MRHNA and CDR2 is SNTAGT. CDR3 protein: CASSDLGSTNEKLFF. The CDR3 DNA sequence: TGTGCCAGCAGTGACTTGGGTTCAACTAATGAAAAACTGTTTTTT.

The rearrangement joins TRBV20-1 to TRBJ2-2, with D possibly being TRBD2 (6 bases). The germline CDR1 and CDR2 sequences are DFQATT and SNEGSKA (reference sequence). The length of the CDR3 is 14 residues. V lost 3 bases to trimming and J lost 1 base, with 9 bases between them. CDR3 sequence reads: CSASYGGNTGELFF. In nucleotides, the CDR3 is TGCAGTGCTAGTTACGGGGGGAACACCGGGGAGCTGTTTTTT.

The rearrangement uses TRBV24-1 and TRBJ2-2, with 7 nucleotides matching TRBD2. This CDR3 has 14 amino acids. Per the germline V gene, CDR1 is KGHDR and CDR2 is SFDVKD. V lost 8 bases and J lost 3; bases outside the gene matches: 5. The CDR3 DNA reads as TGTGCCACCACCGAGGGAGGGGACACCGGGGAGCTGTTTTTT. It codes for CATTEGGDTGELFF.

This clone was seen a few times. CDR3 protein: CATSQTGTGTDTQYF. The DNA for the CDR3 is TGTGCCACCAGCCAAACCGGGACAGGAACAGATACGCAGTATTTT. This sequence joins TRBV24-1 and TRBJ2-3; TRBD1 matches at 8 bases. Germline CDR1 reads KGHDR; CDR2 reads SFDVKD. This CDR3 is built from 15 residues. V was clipped by 7 bases and J by 3 bases; unmatched bases: 8.

V usage is TRBV11-2 and J usage is TRBJ2-2; D assignment may be TRBD1 or TRBD2 (6 bases each). CDR3 length: 15 residues. The V and J ends lost 3 bases and 6 bases respectively, with 14 bases between them. Germline values: CDR1 SGHAT, CDR2 FQNNGV. The CDR3 here is CASSFQGTGSGELFF. The CDR3 region has the DNA TGTGCCAGCAGCTTTCAGGGGACTGGCTCCGGGGAGCTGTTTTTT.

This chain links TRBV4-2 with TRBJ1-2; no clear D gene. Germline V gene data show CDR1 as LGHNA and CDR2 as YNFKEQ. The CDR3 is 15 amino acids. Trimming cost V 4 bases and J 5 bases, with 17 bases left between them. The CDR3 DNA follows: TGTGCCAGCAGCCGCCCCCGTGGCGGAGCGTATGGCTACACCTTC. This translates into CASSRPRGGAYGYTF.

The gene calls are TRBV19 and TRBJ1-6; no clear D gene. The V end lost 3 bases, the J end lost 7 bases, and 13 bases lay between the germline ends. There are 15 residues in the CDR3. From germline, CDR1 is LNHDA and CDR2 SQIVND (reference sequence). The CDR3, as DNA: TGTGCCAGTAGTATGGGTAGGGCTCAGAATTCACCCCTCCACTTT. Translated: CASSMGRAQNSPLHF.

The CDR3 DNA is TGTGCCAGCAGTCAGGGGCTTGGCAACTATGGCTACACCTTC. This encodes CASSQGLGNYGYTF. The J gene is TRBJ1-2, the V gene TRBV27, with D possibly being TRBD1 (6 bases). The germline gives CDR1 MNHEY, CDR2 SMNVEV (reference sequence). The V end was cut by 5 bases, the J end by 2 bases, with 12 bases between. This CDR3 region has 14 residues.

This clone was detected only once. The CDR3 coding sequence is TGCGCCAGCAGCTTGCTGGGGACAGTGAACACTGAAGCTTTCTTT. Protein sequence: CASSLLGTVNTEAFF. The rearrangement links TRBV5-1 to TRBJ1-1, with 7 bases fitting TRBD1. The CDR3 loop spans 15 amino acids. Trimming took 1 base from V and 0 from J; bases not matched to a gene: 3. Germline CDR1 reads SGHRS; CDR2 reads YFSETQ. The full variable domain, completed using reference TRBV5-1 and TRBJ1-1, is KAGVTQTPRYLIKTRGQQVTLSCSPISGHRSVSWYQQTPGQGLQFLFEYFSETQRNKGNFPGRFSGRQFSNSRSEMNVSTLELGDSALYLCASSLLGTVNTEAFFGQGTRLTVV.

This clone was recorded once. The V gene is TRBV27, the J gene TRBJ2-7, with D possibly being TRBD1 (5 bases). With 4 bases removed from V and 3 bases from J, the gap between germline ends came to 13 bases. Germline-derived CDR1 and CDR2 are MNHEY and SMNVEV (reference sequence). This CDR3 region has 14 residues. The CDR3: CASSSPSRDYEQYF. The CDR3 bases are TGTGCCAGCAGTTCCCCCTCCAGGGACTACGAGCAGTACTTC.

The J gene is TRBJ2-5, the V gene TRBV11-3, with 7 nucleotides matching TRBD1. This CDR3 spans 16 amino acids. CDR1 is SGHNT, CDR2 YENEEA, per germline. Trimming at V came to 5 bases and at J to 4 bases, leaving 13 bases not matched to a gene. In DNA form, the CDR3 reads TGTGCCAGCAGCCCGGGGTACAGGGGTAAAAGAGAGACCCAGTACTTC. This gives the protein CASSPGYRGKRETQYF.

This chain connects TRBV27 to TRBJ1-2; D remains unclear. The V gene lost 0 bases and the J gene lost 2 bases, with 13 bases spanning the gap. This CDR3 contains 16 residues. Germline loops: CDR1 MNHEY, CDR2 SMNVEV (reference sequence). This CDR3 reads CASSLSWLSANYGYTF. CDR3 sequence (DNA): TGTGCCAGCAGTTTATCCTGGTTGTCAGCCAACTATGGCTACACCTTC.

The chain employs TRBV7-9 and TRBJ2-5, with 10 bases lining up with TRBD2. The ends lost 5 bases at V and 5 bases at J; junction bases unmatched: 20. Germline lookup yields CDR1 SEHNR and CDR2 FQNEAQ (reference sequence). The CDR3 has 19 amino acids. The CDR3 sequence is CASSPHRGVAGGPRETQYF. CDR3 nucleotide sequence: TGTGCCAGCAGCCCCCACCGCGGGGTAGCGGGGGGCCCGCGGGAGACCCAGTACTTC.

This clone is a singleton in its sample. The gene calls are TRBV29-1 and TRBJ1-2, with D perhaps TRBD1 (5 bases). V was trimmed by 1 base and J by 3 bases, leaving 9 bases between them. CDR3 length: 13 residues. Germline V gives CDR1 SQVTM, CDR2 ANQGSEA. The CDR3 here is CSVEAGQDYGYTF. The CDR3 coding sequence is TGCAGCGTTGAAGCAGGGCAGGACTATGGCTACACCTTC.

The chain employs TRBV7-9 and TRBJ1-3; D remains ambiguous. Germline CDR1 is SEHNR and CDR2 is FQNEAQ (reference sequence). The CDR3 totals 15 residues. V shed 2 bases and J shed 0 bases, with 8 bases lying between them. The CDR3 protein is CASSLTTSSGNTIYF. The DNA of the CDR3 is TGTGCCAGCAGCTTAACGACTAGCTCTGGAAACACCATATATTTT.

V gene TRBV30 combines with J gene TRBJ1-5; the D is unclear. The CDR3 is made up of 13 amino acids. Trimming pared 2 bases from V and 6 bases from J, leaving 11 bases between. Germline V gene data show CDR1 as GTSNPN and CDR2 as SVGIG (reference sequence). CDR3 region: CAWSPHGVQPQHF. The CDR3 nucleotides read TGTGCCTGGAGTCCCCACGGGGTTCAGCCCCAGCATTTT.

This rearrangement joins TRBV9 to TRBJ1-1; D gene unclear. Germline CDR1 and CDR2: SGDLS and YYNGEE. CDR3 length: 12 amino acids. Trimming removed 0 bases from V and 11 bases from J, with 11 bases in between. CDR3 sequence: CASSVDGESAFF. CDR3 DNA sequence: TGTGCCAGCAGCGTAGATGGGGAGTCGGCTTTCTTT.

The rearrangement uses TRBV4-1 and TRBJ2-7; either TRBD1 or TRBD2 may supply D (5 bases each). V shed 1 base and J shed 3 bases, with 16 bases lying between them. The CDR3 covers 16 residues. CDR1 and CDR2 (germline): MGHRA, YSYEKL. The CDR3 DNA is TGCGCCAGCAGCCAAGTTACCGGGACCGGGTTCTACGAGCAGTACTTC. It is translated as CASSQVTGTGFYEQYF.

This chain links TRBV6-5 with TRBJ1-2, with 7 nucleotides matching TRBD1. CDR3 length equals 15 residues. CDR1 is MNHEY and CDR2 is SVGAGI in the germline V gene. The V gene end was trimmed by 2 bases and the J gene end by 3 bases; junction bases not matched to a gene: 6. The CDR3 region has the DNA TGTGCCAGCAGTTACGGTCAGGGGGAGGACTATGGCTACACCTTC. As protein: CASSYGQGEDYGYTF.

The sample holds a few counts of this clone. The chain joins TRBV18 to TRBJ1-3; D is undetermined. This CDR3 contains 13 residues. Germline V gene lookup returns CDR1 KGHSH and CDR2 LQKENI. V was pared by 6 bases and J by 6 bases, with 12 bases between. This chain's CDR3 is CASSLLGANTIYF. The CDR3 DNA is TGTGCCAGCTCCCTCCTTGGAGCAAACACCATATATTTT.

As regards this clone: Other DNA sequences in this sample translate to the same CDR3. The chain couples TRBV15 to TRBJ1-5; D gene uncertain. Germline values: CDR1 LNHNV, CDR2 YYDKDF (reference sequence). The V and J ends lost 0 bases and 2 bases respectively, with 8 bases between them. The CDR3 spans 15 residues. The CDR3 DNA reads TGTGCCACCAGCAGAGACCCCGGTGGCAATCAGCCCCAGCATTTT. It encodes CATSRDPGGNQPQHF.

The J gene is TRBJ1-1, the V gene TRBV29-1, with TRBD1 as a possible D gene (5 bases). Trimming left V 7 bases short and J 6 bases short, with 18 bases between. CDR1 and CDR2 from the germline V gene are SQVTM and ANQGSEA. The CDR3 consists of 13 residues. CDR3 loop: CSAFGGGRAEAFF. The CDR3 nucleotides read TGCAGCGCCTTTGGGGGAGGGAGGGCTGAAGCTTTCTTT.

The V and J genes are TRBV4-2 and TRBJ1-2; no definite D call. V was cut by 0 bases and J by 1 base, with 9 bases left in between. The length of the CDR3 is 15 residues. Per the germline V gene, CDR1 is LGHNA and CDR2 is YNFKEQ. The CDR3 DNA reads TGTGCCAGCAGCCAAGAAGCAGCGAATAACTATGGCTACACCTTC. The encoded protein is CASSQEAANNYGYTF.

V and J are TRBV5-5 and TRBJ1-1, with TRBD1 identical over 8 bases. This CDR3 is built from 16 residues. In germline, CDR1 is SGHKS, CDR2 YYEKEE (reference sequence). Trimming removed 2 bases from V and 2 bases from J; junction bases left unmatched: 8. CDR3 in amino acids: CASSLLSGQVNTEAFF. In DNA, the CDR3 is TGTGCCAGCAGCTTACTTTCGGGACAGGTAAACACTGAAGCTTTCTTT.

In this sample, this clone turned up once. The chain is built from TRBV7-2 and TRBJ1-6; D gene ambiguous. CDR1 and CDR2 (germline): SGHTA, FQGNSA. V lost 0 bases, J lost 5 bases, and 11 bases lay in between. The CDR3 is 16 residues long. This CDR3 reads CASSLAPPGDNSPLHF. The CDR3 DNA reads as TGTGCCAGCAGCTTAGCCCCGCCGGGAGATAATTCACCCCTCCACTTT. Full variable domain (missing parts from reference TRBV7-2 and TRBJ1-6): GAGVSQSPSNKVTEKGKDVELRCDPISGHTALYWYRQSLGQGLEFLIYFQGNSAPDKSGLPSDRFSAERTGGSVSTLTIQRTQQEDSAVYLCASSLAPPGDNSPLHFGNGTRLTVT.

The chain combines TRBV11-2 with TRBJ2-5; D remains unclear. CDR1 and CDR2 from the germline V gene are SGHAT and FQNNGV. The CDR3 length is 14 residues. Trimming cost V 1 base and J 6 bases, with 12 bases left between them. CDR3 sequence (DNA): TGTGCCAGCAGCTTAGGTTTAGGGTTGAAGACCCAGTACTTC. Its translation: CASSLGLGLKTQYF. Drawing the rest from reference TRBV11-2 and TRBJ2-5, the complete variable domain is EAGVAQSPRYKIIEKRQSVAFWCNPISGHATLYWYQQILGQGPKLLIQFQNNGVVDDSQLPKDRFSAERLKGVDSTLKIQPAKLEDSAVYLCASSLGLGLKTQYFGPGTRLLVL.

The V and J genes are TRBV28 and TRBJ2-7; TRBD2 matches at 10 bases. The CDR3 covers 14 residues. The V and J ends lost 6 bases and 5 bases, in that order; junction bases with no gene match: 7. Germline CDR1 MDHEN, CDR2 SYDVKM. The chain's CDR3 is CASSWTSGGHEQYF. The DNA of the CDR3 is TGTGCCAGCAGCTGGACTAGCGGCGGCCACGAGCAGTACTTC.

V gene TRBV7-2 combines with J gene TRBJ2-7; D is unresolved. This CDR3 has 15 amino acids. Germline V lookup: CDR1 SGHTA, CDR2 FQGNSA. The germline V and J ends were trimmed by 5 bases and 0 bases, with 14 bases remaining between them. DNA of the CDR3: TGTGCCAGCAGCCACCGTAGTCAGAGCTCCTACGAGCAGTACTTC. Translating gives CASSHRSQSSYEQYF.

The rearrangement links TRBV3-1 (or the pseudogene TRBV3-2) to TRBJ2-2, with 7 bases fitting TRBD1. Germline CDR1 and CDR2: LGHDT and YNNKEL (reference sequence). CDR3 length: 16 amino acids. Trimming at V came to 0 bases and at J to 5 bases, leaving 6 bases not matched to a gene. The DNA of the CDR3 is TGTGCCAGCAGCCAAGAGACAGGGACAGAAACCGGGGAGCTGTTTTTT. The encoded protein is CASSQETGTETGELFF.